This T cell receptor (beta chain) is from a study of T cells in localized non-small cell lung cancer. The study's findings and limits: Sequencing involved a lone tumor region, leaving heterogeneity possible. Appearing in adjacent lung were a median roughly 60 of the top 100 tumor clones. Overall survival was longer when the density of T cells in the blood was higher. Adjacent uninvolved lung tissue had the highest T cell clonality, exceeding tumor.

The germline CDR1 and CDR2 sequences are SGDLS and YYNGEE. V lost 1 base and J 2 bases, leaving 10 bases between the germline ends. This CDR3 has 15 amino acids. A note on this clone: Its target is unknown.

Data came from immunoSEQ multiplex PCR; TCRdb stores just in-frame clones and leaves some out. The data show fewer than 15,000 clones, approximately 28% seen once. This sample comprised lung tumor tissue, obtained before any cancer treatment. V usage is TRBV9 and J usage is TRBJ1-5, with D unclear. This clonotype was sampled from a female donor older than 55 with stage I lung adenocarcinoma. As DNA, the CDR3 is TGTGCCAGCAGCGTAAGCCCCGGGGGCAATCAGCCCCAGCATTTT. Translated, it gives CASSVSPGGNQPQHF. The variable domain in full, with the rest retrieved from reference TRBV9 and TRBJ1-5, is DSGVTQTPKHLITATGQRVTLRCSPRSGDLSVYWYQQSLDQGLQFLIQYYNGEERAKGNILERFSAQQFPDLHSELNLSSLELGDSALYFCASSVSPGGNQPQHFGDGTRLSIL.